The 2 T cell receptor beta chains given below trace back to one sample, sequenced in a study of CD8+CD57+ T cells in acquired aplastic anemia (dated by TCRdb to the late 2010s). Patients chosen for sequencing had shown expansion of CD8+CD57+ cells by flow cytometry. The reads were generated on an Illumina HiSeq 2000. Genomic DNA was used as template for profiling of TCR beta VDJ combinations and CDR3 sequences. TCRdb reprocessed the public reads (quality trimming at Q25 with fastp, clone calling with MiXCR) and kept in-frame beta chains. Rows with one shared CDR3 protein collapse into an entry with the most common genes and DNA. For this sample the table gives around 50,000 distinct CDR3 sequences, of which around 50% were detected only once. About 15% of the sample comes from the top ten. Source material: sorted CD4+, CD8+, or CD8+CD57+ T cells (not recorded which) from PBMCs. The source is a human donor with aplastic anemia.

This clonotype was recorded at least ten times. The chain links TRBV4-3 to TRBJ1-6; D perhaps matches TRBD1 (6 bases). The CDR3 is 14 amino acids. The germline gives CDR1 LGHNA, CDR2 YSLEER. V was shortened by 0 bases and J by 7 bases, with 7 bases between the two germline ends. CDR3 nucleotide sequence: TGCGCCAGCAGCCAAGAGAGGGGGAATTCACCCCTCCACTTT. This translates into CASSQERGNSPLHF.

On this clonotype: Mismatch with germline at one junction end may stem from a read error. The chain links TRBV10-1 to TRBJ1-4, with 7 bases fitting TRBD1. CDR3 length equals 16 residues. CDR1 is WNHNN and CDR2 is SYGVQD in the germline V gene (reference sequence). The CDR3 loop is CVSSDSGDSFNEELFF. CDR3 coding DNA: TGCGTCAGCAGTGATTCGGGGGACAGCTTCAATGAAGAACTGTTTTTT.